This TCR beta chain was identified during a study of breast tumors, draining lymph nodes, adjacent tissues. The study, taken as a whole, reports: Compared with basal-like, luminal-like tumors shared significantly more repertoire with nontumor tissue. Most tumor T cells seemingly derive from lymph node, then expand in tumor.

MiXCR was run by TCRdb on the multiplex PCR reads, yielding one entry per CDR3 protein. The table records about 200,000 distinct CDR3 sequences, under 35% of them present only once. Samples came from axillary lymph nodes draining the breast cancer. CDR3 length: 16 residues. Germline-derived CDR1 and CDR2 are SEHNR and FQNEAQ (reference sequence). Trimming left V 3 bases short and J 4 bases short, with 15 bases between. A word on this clonotype: Its antigen is currently unknown.

The TCR comes from a female donor with breast cancer. Some clones in this sample may be carry-over from other donors' samples. Sequenced input: axillary lymph node tissue. The chain employs TRBV7-9 and TRBJ2-2; D possibly corresponds to TRBD1 (6 bases). CDR3: CASSFAPDSSTGELFF. CDR3 bases: TGTGCCAGCAGCTTTGCACCGGACAGTAGCACCGGGGAGCTGTTTTTT.